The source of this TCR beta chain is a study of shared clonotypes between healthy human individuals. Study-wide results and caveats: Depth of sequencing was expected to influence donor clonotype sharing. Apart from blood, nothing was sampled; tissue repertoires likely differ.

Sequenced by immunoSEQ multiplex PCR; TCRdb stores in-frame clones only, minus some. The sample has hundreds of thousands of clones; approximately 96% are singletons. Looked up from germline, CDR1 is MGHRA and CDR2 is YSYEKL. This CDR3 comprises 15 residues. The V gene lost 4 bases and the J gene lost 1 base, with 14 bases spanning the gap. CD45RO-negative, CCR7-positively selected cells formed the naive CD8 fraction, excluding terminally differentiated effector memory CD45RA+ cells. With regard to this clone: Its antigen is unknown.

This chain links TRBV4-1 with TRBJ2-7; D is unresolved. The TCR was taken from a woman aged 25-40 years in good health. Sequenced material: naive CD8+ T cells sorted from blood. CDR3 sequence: CASSPQPLSSYEQYF. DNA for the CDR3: TGCGCCAGCAGCCCCCAGCCCTTATCGTCCTACGAGCAGTACTTC.